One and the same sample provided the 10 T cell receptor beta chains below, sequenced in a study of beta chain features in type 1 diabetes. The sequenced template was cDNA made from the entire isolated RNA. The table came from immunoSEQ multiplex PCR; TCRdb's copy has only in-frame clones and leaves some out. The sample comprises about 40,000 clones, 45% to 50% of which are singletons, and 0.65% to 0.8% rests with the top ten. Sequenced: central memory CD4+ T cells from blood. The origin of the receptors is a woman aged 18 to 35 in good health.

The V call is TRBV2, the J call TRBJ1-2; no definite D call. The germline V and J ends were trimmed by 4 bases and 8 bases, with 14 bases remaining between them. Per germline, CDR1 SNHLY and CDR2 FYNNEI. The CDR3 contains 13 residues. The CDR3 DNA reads TGTGCCAGCAGTGCCACGGGGAAGGGAGGCTACACCTTC. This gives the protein CASSATGKGGYTF.

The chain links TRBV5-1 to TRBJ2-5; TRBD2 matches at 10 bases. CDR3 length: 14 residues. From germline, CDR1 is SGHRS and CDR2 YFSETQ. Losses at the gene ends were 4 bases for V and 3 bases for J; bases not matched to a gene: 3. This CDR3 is CASSLLAGEETQYF. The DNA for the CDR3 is TGCGCCAGCAGCCTTCTAGCGGGAGAAGAGACCCAGTACTTC.

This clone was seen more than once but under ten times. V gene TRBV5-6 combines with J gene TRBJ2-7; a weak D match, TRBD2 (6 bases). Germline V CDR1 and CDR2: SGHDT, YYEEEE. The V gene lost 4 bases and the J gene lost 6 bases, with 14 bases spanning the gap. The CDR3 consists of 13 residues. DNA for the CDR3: TGTGCCAGCAGCAGAAGGTTGGGGGGCGAGCAGTACTTC. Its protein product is CASSRRLGGEQYF.

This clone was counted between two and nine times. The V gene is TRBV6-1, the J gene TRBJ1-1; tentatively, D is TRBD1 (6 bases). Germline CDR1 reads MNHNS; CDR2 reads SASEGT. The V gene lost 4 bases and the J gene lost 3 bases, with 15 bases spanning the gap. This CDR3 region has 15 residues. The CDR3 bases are TGTGCCAGCAGTGGGAAAGGGGGAGGGGACACTGAAGCTTTCTTT. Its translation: CASSGKGGGDTEAFF.

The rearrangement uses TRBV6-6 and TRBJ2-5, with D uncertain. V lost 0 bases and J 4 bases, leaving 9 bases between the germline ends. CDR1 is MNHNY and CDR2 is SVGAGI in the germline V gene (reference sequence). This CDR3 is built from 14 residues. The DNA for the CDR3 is TGTGCCAGCAGTTACTCGATAGGAGTAGAGACCCAGTACTTC. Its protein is CASSYSIGVETQYF.

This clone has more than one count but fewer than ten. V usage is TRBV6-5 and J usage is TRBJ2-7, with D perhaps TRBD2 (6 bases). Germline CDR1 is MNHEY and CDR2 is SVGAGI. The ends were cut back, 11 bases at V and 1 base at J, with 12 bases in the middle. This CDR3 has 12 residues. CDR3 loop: CAAVGGSYEQYF. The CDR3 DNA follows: TGTGCCGCAGTGGGGGGTTCCTACGAGCAGTACTTC.

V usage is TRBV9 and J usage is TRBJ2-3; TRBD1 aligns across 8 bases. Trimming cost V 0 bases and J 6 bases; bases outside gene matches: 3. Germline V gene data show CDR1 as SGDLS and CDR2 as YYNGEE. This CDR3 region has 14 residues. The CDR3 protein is CASSVARGRDTQYF. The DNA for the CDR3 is TGTGCCAGCAGCGTAGCCAGGGGGCGGGATACGCAGTATTTT. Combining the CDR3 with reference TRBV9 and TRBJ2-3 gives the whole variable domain DSGVTQTPKHLITATGQRVTLRCSPRSGDLSVYWYQQSLDQGLQFLIQYYNGEERAKGNILERFSAQQFPDLHSELNLSSLELGDSALYFCASSVARGRDTQYFGPGTRLTVL.

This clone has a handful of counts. CDR3 in DNA: TGTGCCAGCAGTTACACACCGGGAGTAGAAGCTTTCTTT. It yields the protein CASSYTPGVEAFF. V is TRBV7-8 and J is TRBJ1-1; D call uncertain. Trimming took off 6 bases at V and 8 bases at J, with 16 bases between the two ends. Germline loops: CDR1 SGHVS, CDR2 FQNEAQ. This CDR3 comprises 13 residues.

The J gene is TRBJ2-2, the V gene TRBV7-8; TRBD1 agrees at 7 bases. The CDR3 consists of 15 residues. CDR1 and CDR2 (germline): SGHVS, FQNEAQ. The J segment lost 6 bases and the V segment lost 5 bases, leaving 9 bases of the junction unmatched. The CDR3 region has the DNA TGTGCCAGCAGCCGACTGGGACAGTTCGCCGGGGAGCTGTTTTTT. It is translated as CASSRLGQFAGELFF.

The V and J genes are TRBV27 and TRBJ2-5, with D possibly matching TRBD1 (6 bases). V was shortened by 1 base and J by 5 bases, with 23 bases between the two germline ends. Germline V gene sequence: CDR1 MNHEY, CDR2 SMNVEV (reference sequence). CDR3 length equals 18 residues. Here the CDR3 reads CASSLYVDAQGPGETQYF. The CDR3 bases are TGTGCCAGCAGTTTATATGTCGACGCACAGGGCCCGGGCGAGACCCAGTACTTC.